This entry concerns a single T cell receptor (beta chain). The data originate from a study of human T cells and chemical hapten exposure. The CDR3 is 17 amino acids. Germline V CDR1 and CDR2: SEHNR, FQNEAQ (reference sequence). V lost 4 bases and J lost 0, with 17 bases in between. Time point specified: pre-sensitization, week 0. Sample treatment: therapeutic diphenylcyclopropenone sensitization with weekly scalp DPC. Sequencing started from total RNA isolated from unfractionated whole blood. TCRdb re-derived calls from the RACE reads in MiXCR, one entry per CDR3 protein. There are roughly 56,000 distinct CDR3 sequences in the sample; around a tenth occur only once, and 9.5% to 10% lies in the top ten.

The sequencing here drew on whole blood, taken in connection with sensitization to the hapten diphenylcyclopropenone (DPC). This rearrangement joins TRBV7-9 to TRBJ2-3; D gene unclear. The TCR comes from a woman aged 25 to 45 with alopecia areata. Some clones in this sample may be carry-over from other donors' samples. CDR3 DNA sequence: TGTGCCAGCAGCTCCGGGTGGAGCGATGGGAGCACAGATACGCAGTATTTT. It specifies CASSSGWSDGSTDTQYF.